The 32 T cell receptor beta chains below come from one sample, sequenced in a study of cytomegalovirus exposure and HLA in healthy donors. The primer mix had 60 Vbeta and 13 Jbeta primers. The table came from immunoSEQ multiplex PCR; TCRdb's copy has only in-frame clones and leaves some out. The data contain 80,000 to 95,000 clones, roughly 67% of them singletons. Sequences were obtained from PBMCs. The receptor set was obtained from a human donor in good health.

The chain joins TRBV5-8 to TRBJ2-5; 11 bases are shared with TRBD1. Germline V gene sequence: CDR1 SGHTS, CDR2 YDEGEE. V lost 5 bases, J lost 5 bases, and 11 bases stayed unmatched. The CDR3 is 16 residues long. The CDR3 sequence: CASSFGQGAIGETQYF. CDR3 DNA: TGTGCCAGCAGTTTTGGACAGGGGGCTATAGGGGAGACCCAGTACTTC.

The chain recombines TRBV6-5 with TRBJ1-2; a weak D match, TRBD1 (5 bases). The germline gives CDR1 MNHEY, CDR2 SVGAGI. Trimming removed 6 bases at V and 7 bases at J, with 21 bases between. The CDR3 has 15 amino acids. The CDR3 protein is CASSTTAGMLRGYTF. Written as DNA, the CDR3 is TGTGCCAGCAGCACCACCGCAGGGATGTTGCGTGGCTACACCTTC.

J is TRBJ2-3 and V is TRBV7-9, with 13 positions matching TRBD2. The V gene's germline CDR1 is SEHNR and CDR2 FQNEAQ (reference sequence). This CDR3 contains 16 residues. V shed 5 bases and J 3 bases; nucleotides not matched to a gene: 5. CDR3 DNA: TGTGCCAGCAGCCGACTAGCGGGGGGAGGTACAGATACGCAGTATTTT. This translates into CASSRLAGGGTDTQYF.

This clone has a handful of counts. The chain couples TRBV5-1 to TRBJ2-5; D uncertain. This CDR3 spans 12 amino acids. Looked up from germline, CDR1 is SGHRS and CDR2 is YFSETQ. Trimming took 0 bases from V and 7 from J, leaving 7 bases between them. In nucleotides, the CDR3 is TGCGCCAGCAGCTTGGACGAGATGACCCAGTACTTC. Translating gives CASSLDEMTQYF. The whole variable domain, filled in from reference TRBV5-1 and TRBJ2-5, reads KAGVTQTPRYLIKTRGQQVTLSCSPISGHRSVSWYQQTPGQGLQFLFEYFSETQRNKGNFPGRFSGRQFSNSRSEMNVSTLELGDSALYLCASSLDEMTQYFGPGTRLLVL.

The genes are TRBV9 and TRBJ2-3, with 12 bases aligning to TRBD2. CDR1 is SGDLS, CDR2 YYNGEE, per germline. There are 17 residues in the CDR3. The trim removed 4 bases at V and 6 bases at J, leaving 12 bases unmatched. Here the CDR3 DNA reads TGTGCCAGCAGCCAGGAAGCTCTAGCGGGGGGGCTCGATACGCAGTATTTT. It yields the protein CASSQEALAGGLDTQYF. The full variable domain, completed using reference TRBV9 and TRBJ2-3, is DSGVTQTPKHLITATGQRVTLRCSPRSGDLSVYWYQQSLDQGLQFLIQYYNGEERAKGNILERFSAQQFPDLHSELNLSSLELGDSALYFCASSQEALAGGLDTQYFGPGTRLTVL.

The chain carries TRBV6-1 and TRBJ2-1; D unclear. CDR3 length: 14 amino acids. CDR1 MNHNS and CDR2 SASEGT come from the germline V gene. The V end lost 2 bases, the J end lost 7 bases, and 12 bases lay between the germline ends. CDR3 coding DNA: TGTGCCAGCAGTGAATCGGGTTGGAGTAATGAGCAGTTCTTC. Protein product: CASSESGWSNEQFF.

This chain joins TRBV5-4 and TRBJ1-3; 7 nucleotides align to TRBD1. Trimming took 4 bases from V and 4 from J; bases not matched to a gene: 5. Germline V gene data show CDR1 as SGHNT and CDR2 as YYREEE (reference sequence). This CDR3 has 14 residues. CDR3 amino acids: CASSHGQAGNTIYF. CDR3 nucleotide sequence: TGTGCCAGCAGCCATGGACAGGCCGGAAACACCATATATTTT.

The chain employs TRBV28 and TRBJ2-3; the match to TRBD1 covers 7 bases. Trimming took 7 bases from V and 4 from J; bases not matched to a gene: 14. The CDR3 spans 16 residues. CDR1 is MDHEN, CDR2 SYDVKM, per germline. The CDR3 spells CASTGRRGQRADTQYF. The CDR3 DNA reads TGTGCCAGCACGGGACGAAGGGGACAGAGAGCAGATACGCAGTATTTT. Looking up the rest from reference TRBV28 and TRBJ2-3 gives the full variable domain: DVKVTQSSRYLVKRTGEKVFLECVQDMDHENMFWYRQDPGLGLRLIYFSYDVKMKEKGDIPEGYSVSREKKERFSLILESASTNQTSMYLCASTGRRGQRADTQYFGPGTRLTVL.

This clone was counted only a few times. An end of the junction does not agree with germline; a read error may underlie this. The chain has TRBV5-1 and TRBJ2-2; a possible D gene is TRBD2 (6 bases). Germline CDR1 and CDR2: SGHRS and YFSETQ. The CDR3 loop spans 16 amino acids. CDR3 amino acids: CASSFGGAGNAGELFF. CDR3 sequence (DNA): TGCGCCAGCAGCTTTGGAGGGGCAGGGAACGCCGGGGAGCTGTTTTTT.

The gene calls are TRBV6-5 and TRBJ1-1, with 10 bases identical to TRBD1. Germline V gives CDR1 MNHEY, CDR2 SVGAGI. V lost 7 bases and J lost 0; bases outside the gene matches: 5. The CDR3 loop spans 15 amino acids. CDR3 region: CASTLTGGVNTEAFF. The CDR3 DNA reads TGTGCCAGCACCCTGACAGGGGGCGTGAACACTGAAGCTTTCTTT.

In its sample, this clone was seen a few times. The chain is built from TRBV7-2 and TRBJ2-5; D is perhaps TRBD2 (6 bases). This CDR3 region has 12 residues. Trimming shortened V by 7 bases and J by 5 bases, and 11 bases separated the two germline ends. Germline values: CDR1 SGHTA, CDR2 FQGNSA. The CDR3 nucleotides read TGTGCCAGCACCCCCCTAGCGGAGACCCAGTACTTC. Translating gives CASTPLAETQYF.

This clone was seen a few times. The rearrangement joins TRBV9 to TRBJ2-1, with TRBD2 matching 7 bases. J was trimmed by 3 bases and V by 6 bases; bases with no gene match: 6. The length of the CDR3 is 14 residues. Germline lookup yields CDR1 SGDLS and CDR2 YYNGEE. The CDR3 here is CASNSGAYYNEQFF. The DNA of the CDR3 is TGTGCCAGCAACAGCGGGGCTTACTACAATGAGCAGTTCTTC.

The chain carries TRBV5-8 and TRBJ1-5, with D possibly being TRBD1 (6 bases). V was shortened by 1 base and J by 4 bases, with 12 bases between the two germline ends. Looked up from germline, CDR1 is SGHTS and CDR2 is YDEGEE. This CDR3 has 15 amino acids. The CDR3 sequence is CASSLIQGVNQPQHF. The CDR3 region has the DNA TGTGCCAGCAGCTTGATACAGGGCGTAAATCAGCCCCAGCATTTT.

The chain joins TRBV7-2 to TRBJ2-5; D is undetermined. Germline V gives CDR1 SGHTA, CDR2 FQGNSA. V lost 5 bases, J lost 5 bases, and 18 bases lay in between. The CDR3 sequence is 15 residues long. DNA for the CDR3: TGTGCCAGCAGCAGCCTAGGAAGAGGAAGGGAGACCCAGTACTTC. Protein sequence: CASSSLGRGRETQYF.

This clone has just one count. The rearrangement joins TRBV7-2 to TRBJ1-3, with D perhaps TRBD1 (5 bases). This CDR3 spans 16 amino acids. Trimming left V 1 base short and J 6 bases short, with 16 bases between. From germline, CDR1 is SGHTA and CDR2 FQGNSA. The CDR3 DNA sequence: TGTGCCAGCAGCTTAGTAGCAGGGTTGCGGGAAAACACCATATATTTT. This encodes CASSLVAGLRENTIYF.

V usage is TRBV6-5 and J usage is TRBJ2-3; no clear D. In germline, CDR1 is MNHEY, CDR2 SVGAGI. V shed 0 bases and J shed 5 bases, with 12 bases lying between them. The CDR3 spans 15 residues. CDR3 residues: CASSYSKSREDTQYF. The CDR3 nucleotides are TGTGCCAGCAGTTACTCGAAGTCTAGAGAAGATACGCAGTATTTT.

A few counts support this clone. V and J are TRBV9 and TRBJ2-6; D is perhaps TRBD1 (5 bases). The CDR3 totals 20 residues. Per germline, CDR1 SGDLS and CDR2 YYNGEE. Trimming pared 3 bases from V and 0 bases from J, leaving 22 bases between. The CDR3 sequence is CASSAPLGRELSSGANVLTF. The CDR3, as DNA: TGTGCCAGCAGCGCCCCCCTGGGCAGGGAACTAAGCTCTGGGGCCAACGTCCTGACTTTC.

This chain joins TRBV5-3 and TRBJ2-1, with unresolved D. TRBV5-3 is identified as an open reading frame with a role that is uncertain. The V and J ends lost 4 bases and 7 bases respectively, with 6 bases between them. This CDR3 is 11 amino acids long. For the CDR3, the DNA is TGTGCCAGAAGCCACAGAAATGAGCAGTTCTTC. This gives the protein CARSHRNEQFF.

The chain has TRBV19 and TRBJ2-5; TRBD1 might be the D (6 bases). With 5 bases removed from V and 4 bases from J, the gap between germline ends came to 17 bases. The CDR3 covers 15 residues. Germline loops: CDR1 LNHDA, CDR2 SQIVND (reference sequence). CDR3 sequence (DNA): TGTGCCAGTAGTCCAACGCAGGGGCCAAGAGAGACCCAGTACTTC. Translation gives CASSPTQGPRETQYF.

The rearrangement links TRBV4-3 to TRBJ1-1, with a tentative D call TRBD1 (6 bases). V was shortened by 1 base and J by 1 base, with 10 bases between the two germline ends. Germline CDR1 and CDR2: LGHNA and YSLEER. The CDR3 runs 15 residues. Written as DNA, the CDR3 is TGCGCCAGCAGCCAAGGAGGGGGACAGAACACTGAAGCTTTCTTT. This encodes CASSQGGGQNTEAFF.

CDR3 DNA: TGTGCCAGCAGTCCTCGACAGGGCATTAGCACTGAAGCTTTCTTT. Amino acids: CASSPRQGISTEAFF. The chain is built from TRBV6-1 and TRBJ1-1; 7 bases match TRBD1. V dropped 5 bases and J dropped 4; count of bases not matched to a gene: 10. Germline assignment: CDR1 MNHNS and CDR2 SASEGT. This CDR3 has 15 residues.

This clone appeared a single time. The chain combines TRBV6-5 with TRBJ1-5; tentatively, D is TRBD1 (5 bases). The V end lost 2 bases, the J end lost 4 bases, and 9 bases lay between the germline ends. CDR3 length: 14 amino acids. Per the germline V gene, CDR1 is MNHEY and CDR2 is SVGAGI. This CDR3 is CASSYRGWNQPQHF. Here the CDR3 DNA reads TGTGCCAGCAGTTACCGGGGGTGGAATCAGCCCCAGCATTTT.

This sequence joins TRBV19 and TRBJ1-1, with a tentative D call TRBD1 (5 bases). Germline V gives CDR1 LNHDA, CDR2 SQIVND (reference sequence). The CDR3 runs 14 residues. V shed 4 bases and J shed 3 bases, with 12 bases lying between them. The CDR3: CASSTGRTDTEAFF. CDR3 sequence (DNA): TGTGCCAGTAGTACAGGGAGGACGGACACTGAAGCTTTCTTT.

This clone was seen a handful of times. This CDR3 reads CASSLGPAGRGTYEQYF. CDR3 DNA sequence: TGCGCCAGCAGCTTGGGACCTGCGGGGCGGGGAACCTACGAGCAGTACTTC. V and J are TRBV5-1 and TRBJ2-7; TRBD2 might be the D (6 bases). The CDR3 extends over 17 amino acids. The germline V and J ends were trimmed by 0 bases and 2 bases, with 18 bases remaining between them. Germline CDR1 and CDR2: SGHRS and YFSETQ.

The chain carries TRBV13 and TRBJ2-7, with 7 bases fitting TRBD2. V shed 5 bases, J shed 6 bases, and the junction held 13 bases outside the gene matches. The CDR3 is 15 residues long. CDR1 and CDR2 (germline): PRHDT, FYEKMQ (reference sequence). Here the CDR3 reads CASSGEKTGTIEQYF. CDR3 coding DNA: TGTGCCAGCAGCGGGGAGAAAACCGGGACTATCGAGCAGTACTTC.

This clone has only a few counts. The rearrangement joins TRBV5-4 to TRBJ2-3; 12 bases align to TRBD2. J lost 7 bases, V lost 4 bases, and 7 bases had no gene match. The germline V gene has CDR1 SGHNT and CDR2 YYREEE (reference sequence). This CDR3 is 15 amino acids long. The chain's CDR3 is CASSPSGGAPNTQYF. CDR3 in DNA: TGTGCCAGCAGCCCTAGCGGGGGGGCCCCTAATACGCAGTATTTT.

This rearrangement joins TRBV5-1 to TRBJ2-5; 10 bases are a match to TRBD1. From germline, CDR1 is SGHRS and CDR2 YFSETQ. V was clipped by 1 base and J by 5 bases; unmatched bases: 8. The CDR3 has 16 residues. The CDR3 loop reads CASSLFGTGVGETQYF. The CDR3 DNA reads TGCGCCAGCAGCTTGTTCGGGACAGGGGTTGGTGAGACCCAGTACTTC.

The chain has TRBV6-5 and TRBJ1-1; TRBD1 aligns across 7 bases. The V gene's germline CDR1 is MNHEY and CDR2 SVGAGI. CDR3 length: 14 residues. Trimming cost V 6 bases and J 2 bases; bases outside gene matches: 6. This chain's CDR3 is CASRGGPANTEAFF. As DNA, the CDR3 is TGTGCCAGCAGAGGGGGCCCAGCAAACACTGAAGCTTTCTTT.

This clone was seen a few times. The chain has TRBV7-2 and TRBJ1-5, with 7 positions matching TRBD1. Germline CDR1 reads SGHTA; CDR2 reads FQGNSA. J gave up 4 bases and V 3 bases, and 3 bases lay outside the gene matches. The CDR3 contains 14 residues. The CDR3 region has the DNA TGTGCCAGCAGCTTGGGGACAGTAAATCAGCCCCAGCATTTT. Its protein is CASSLGTVNQPQHF.

This chain links TRBV5-1 with TRBJ1-1; D is unclear. There are 15 residues in the CDR3. Germline V gene lookup returns CDR1 SGHRS and CDR2 YFSETQ. Trimming pared 3 bases from V and 9 bases from J, leaving 21 bases between. The CDR3 loop is CASSWRGRQGGQAFF. The CDR3 nucleotides read TGCGCCAGCAGCTGGCGTGGAAGGCAAGGCGGGCAAGCTTTCTTT.

J is TRBJ2-2 and V is TRBV19, with 9 bases identical to TRBD2. Losses at the gene ends were 10 bases for V and 5 bases for J; bases not matched to a gene: 11. The CDR3 contains 15 residues. Germline values: CDR1 LNHDA, CDR2 SQIVND (reference sequence). CDR3 sequence reads: CATQLGRGGTGELFF. CDR3 bases: TGTGCCACCCAGCTGGGGCGGGGGGGTACCGGGGAGCTGTTTTTT. The variable domain in full, with the rest retrieved from reference TRBV19 and TRBJ2-2, is DGGITQSPKYLFRKEGQNVTLSCEQNLNHDAMYWYRQDPGQGLRLIYYSQIVNDFQKGDIAEGYSVSREKKESFPLTVTSAQKNPTAFYLCATQLGRGGTGELFFGEGSRLTVL.

The rearrangement joins TRBV6-1 to TRBJ2-7, with a weak D call TRBD1 (6 bases). This CDR3 spans 15 amino acids. Germline lookup yields CDR1 MNHNS and CDR2 SASEGT. The germline V and J ends were trimmed by 6 bases and 0 bases, with 15 bases remaining between them. The DNA for the CDR3 is TGTGCCAGCAGGCCCCAGGGGTCGGGCTCCTACGAGCAGTACTTC. Translation gives CASRPQGSGSYEQYF.